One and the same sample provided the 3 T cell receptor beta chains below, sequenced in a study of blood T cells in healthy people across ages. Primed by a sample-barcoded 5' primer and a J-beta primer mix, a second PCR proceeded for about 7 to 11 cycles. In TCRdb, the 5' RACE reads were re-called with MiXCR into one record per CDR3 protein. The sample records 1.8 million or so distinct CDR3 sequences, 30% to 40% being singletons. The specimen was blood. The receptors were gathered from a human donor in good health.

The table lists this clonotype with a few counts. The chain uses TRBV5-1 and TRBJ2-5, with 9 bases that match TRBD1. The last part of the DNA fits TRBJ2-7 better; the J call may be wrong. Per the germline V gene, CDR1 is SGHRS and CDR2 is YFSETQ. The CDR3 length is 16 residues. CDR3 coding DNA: TGCGCCAGCACCAACACCGGCGGACAGGGGAGATACGAGCAGTACTTC. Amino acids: CASTNTGGQGRYEQYF.

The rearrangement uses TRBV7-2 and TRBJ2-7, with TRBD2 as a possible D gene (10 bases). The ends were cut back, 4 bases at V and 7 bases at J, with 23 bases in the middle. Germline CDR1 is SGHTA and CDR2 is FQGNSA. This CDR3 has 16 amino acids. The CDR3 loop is CTSSSQRGGQGEEQYF. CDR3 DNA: TGTACCAGCAGCTCCCAGCGGGGGGGACAGGGAGAGGAGCAGTACTTC.

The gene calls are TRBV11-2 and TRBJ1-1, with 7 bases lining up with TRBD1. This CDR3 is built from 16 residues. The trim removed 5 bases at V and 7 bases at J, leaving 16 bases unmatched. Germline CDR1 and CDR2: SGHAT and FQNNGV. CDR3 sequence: CASSPHKGDRVVEAFF. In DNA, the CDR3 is TGTGCCAGCAGCCCACATAAAGGCGACAGGGTCGTTGAAGCTTTCTTT.